This T cell receptor (beta chain) was sequenced for a study of shared clonotypes between healthy human individuals. Study results and limitations: Blood was the only sampled material, and tissue repertoires likely differ.

Comment on this clone: Its specificity is not known.

This CDR3 region has 14 residues. The junction had 2 bases not matched to a gene; V was cut back by 3 bases and J by 2 bases. Germline CDR1 reads SGHRS; CDR2 reads YFSETQ. Running of the assay took place at deep level. TCRdb keeps only in-frame clones here, not all; method: immunoSEQ multiplex PCR. The sample contains some 630,000 clones, roughly 96% of which appear only once. Only CD45RO-negative cells positively selected for CCR7 counted as naive CD8 cells, so terminally differentiated effector memory CD45RA+ cells were excluded. This chain links TRBV5-1 with TRBJ2-1, with 7 bases matching TRBD2. The specimen was naive CD8+ T cells sorted from blood. The TCR originated in a woman in her twenties or thirties in good health. The CDR3 DNA follows: TGCGCCAGCAGCTCGACTAGCCCCTACAATGAGCAGTTCTTC. This translates into CASSSTSPYNEQFF.